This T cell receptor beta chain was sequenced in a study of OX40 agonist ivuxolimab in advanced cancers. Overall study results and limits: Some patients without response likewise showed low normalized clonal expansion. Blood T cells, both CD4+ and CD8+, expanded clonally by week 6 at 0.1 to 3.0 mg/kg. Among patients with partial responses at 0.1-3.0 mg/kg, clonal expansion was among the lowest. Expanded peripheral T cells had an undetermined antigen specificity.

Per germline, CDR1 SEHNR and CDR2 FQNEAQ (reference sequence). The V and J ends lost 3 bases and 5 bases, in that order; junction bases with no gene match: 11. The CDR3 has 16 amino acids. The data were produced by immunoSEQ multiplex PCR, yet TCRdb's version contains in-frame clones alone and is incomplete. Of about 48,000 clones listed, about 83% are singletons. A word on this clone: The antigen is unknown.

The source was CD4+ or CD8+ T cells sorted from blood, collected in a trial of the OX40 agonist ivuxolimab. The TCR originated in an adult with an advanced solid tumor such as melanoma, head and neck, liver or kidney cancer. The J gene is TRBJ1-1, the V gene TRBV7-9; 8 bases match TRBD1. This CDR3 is CASSFQITGGRTEAFF. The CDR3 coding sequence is TGTGCCAGCAGCTTCCAAATTACAGGGGGAAGGACTGAAGCTTTCTTT.